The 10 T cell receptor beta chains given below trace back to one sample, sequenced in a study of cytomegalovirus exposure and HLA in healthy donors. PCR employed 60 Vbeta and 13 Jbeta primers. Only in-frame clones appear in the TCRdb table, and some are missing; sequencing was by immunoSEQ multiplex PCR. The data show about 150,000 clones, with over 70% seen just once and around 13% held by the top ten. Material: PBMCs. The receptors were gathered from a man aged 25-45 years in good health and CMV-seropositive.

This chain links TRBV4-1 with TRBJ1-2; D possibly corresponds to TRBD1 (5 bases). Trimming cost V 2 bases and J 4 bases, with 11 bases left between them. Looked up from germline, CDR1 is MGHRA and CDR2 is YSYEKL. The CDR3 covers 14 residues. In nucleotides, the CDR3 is TGCGCCAGCAGCCAATCCGGGGGACGCTATGGCTACACCTTC. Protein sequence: CASSQSGGRYGYTF.

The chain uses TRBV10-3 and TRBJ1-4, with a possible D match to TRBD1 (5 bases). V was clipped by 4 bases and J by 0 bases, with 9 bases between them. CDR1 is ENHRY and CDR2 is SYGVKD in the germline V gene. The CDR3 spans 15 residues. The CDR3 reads CAISAVGPTNEKLFF. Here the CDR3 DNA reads TGTGCCATCAGTGCCGTGGGGCCAACTAATGAAAAACTGTTTTTT.

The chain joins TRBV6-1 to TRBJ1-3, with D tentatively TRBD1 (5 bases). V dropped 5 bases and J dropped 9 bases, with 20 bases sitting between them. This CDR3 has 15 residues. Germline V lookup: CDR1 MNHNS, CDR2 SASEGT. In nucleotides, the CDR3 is TGTGCCAGCAGTCTCGGGCCAGGGCTGGAAGCCACCATATATTTT. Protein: CASSLGPGLEATIYF.

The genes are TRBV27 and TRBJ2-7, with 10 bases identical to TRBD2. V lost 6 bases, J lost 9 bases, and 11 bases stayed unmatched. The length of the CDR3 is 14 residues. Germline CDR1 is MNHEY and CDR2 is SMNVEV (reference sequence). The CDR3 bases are TGTGCCAGCAGCGTAGCGGGAGGCCCATGTGGGCAGTACTTC. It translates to CASSVAGGPCGQYF.

The CDR3 DNA follows: TGTGCCAGCAGTCGTATACAGGGTAACTCCTTCTTC. Encoded protein: CASSRIQGNSFF. The genes are TRBV6-6 and TRBJ2-1; D perhaps matches TRBD1 (6 bases). Germline V gives CDR1 MNHNY, CDR2 SVGAGI (reference sequence). V dropped 5 bases and J dropped 16 bases, with 18 bases sitting between them. The CDR3 length is 12 residues.

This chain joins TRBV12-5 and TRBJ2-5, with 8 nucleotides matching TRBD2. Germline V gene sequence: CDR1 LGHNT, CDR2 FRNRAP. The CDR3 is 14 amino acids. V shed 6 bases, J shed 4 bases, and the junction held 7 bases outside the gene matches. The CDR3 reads CASGPTRGGETQYF. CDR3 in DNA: TGTGCTAGTGGACCCACTCGGGGGGGAGAGACCCAGTACTTC.

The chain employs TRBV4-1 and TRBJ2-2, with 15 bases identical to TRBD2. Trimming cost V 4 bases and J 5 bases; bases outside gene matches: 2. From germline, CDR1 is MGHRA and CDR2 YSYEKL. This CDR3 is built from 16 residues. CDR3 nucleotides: TGCGCCAGCAGCCGCGGACTAGCGGGAGGGACCGGGGAGCTGTTTTTT. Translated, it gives CASSRGLAGGTGELFF.

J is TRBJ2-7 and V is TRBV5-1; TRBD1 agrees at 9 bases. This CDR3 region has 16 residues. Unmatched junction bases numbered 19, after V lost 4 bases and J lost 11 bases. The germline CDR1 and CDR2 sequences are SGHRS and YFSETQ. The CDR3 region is CASSARTGEGGRTEYF. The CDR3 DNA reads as TGCGCCAGCAGCGCACGGACAGGGGAAGGCGGTCGAACGGAGTACTTC.

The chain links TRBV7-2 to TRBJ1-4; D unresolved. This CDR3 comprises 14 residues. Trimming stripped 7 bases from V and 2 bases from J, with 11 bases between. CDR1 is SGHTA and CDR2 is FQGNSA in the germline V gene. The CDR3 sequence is CASTRERTNEKLFF. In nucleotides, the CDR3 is TGTGCCAGCACGAGAGAACGGACTAATGAAAAACTGTTTTTT. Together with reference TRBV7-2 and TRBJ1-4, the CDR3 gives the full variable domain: GAGVSQSPSNKVTEKGKDVELRCDPISGHTALYWYRQSLGQGLEFLIYFQGNSAPDKSGLPSDRFSAERTGGSVSTLTIQRTQQEDSAVYLCASTRERTNEKLFFGSGTQLSVL.

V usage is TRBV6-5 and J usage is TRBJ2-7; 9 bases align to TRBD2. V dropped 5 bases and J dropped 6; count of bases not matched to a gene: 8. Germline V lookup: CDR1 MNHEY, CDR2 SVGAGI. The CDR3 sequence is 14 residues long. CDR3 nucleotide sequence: TGTGCCAGCAGTGGTCCGGGACTAGCAGGCGAGCAGTACTTC. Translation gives CASSGPGLAGEQYF.